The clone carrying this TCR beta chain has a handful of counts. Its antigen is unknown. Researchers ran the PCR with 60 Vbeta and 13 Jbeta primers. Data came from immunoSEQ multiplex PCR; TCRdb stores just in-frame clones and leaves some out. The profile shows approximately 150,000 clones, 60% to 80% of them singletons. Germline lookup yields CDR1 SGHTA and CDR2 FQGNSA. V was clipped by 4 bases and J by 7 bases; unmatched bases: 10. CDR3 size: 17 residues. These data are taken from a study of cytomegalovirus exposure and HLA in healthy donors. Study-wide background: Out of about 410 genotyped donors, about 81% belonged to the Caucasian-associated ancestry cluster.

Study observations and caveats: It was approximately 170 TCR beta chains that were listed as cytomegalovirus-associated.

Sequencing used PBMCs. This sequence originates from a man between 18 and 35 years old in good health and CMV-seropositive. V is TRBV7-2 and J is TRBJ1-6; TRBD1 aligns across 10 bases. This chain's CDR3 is CASSSPPGQGVNSPLHF. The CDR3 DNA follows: TGTGCCAGCAGCTCCCCCCCCGGACAGGGGGTAAATTCACCCCTCCACTTT.